These 28 T cell receptor beta chains were sequenced from one sample in a study of blood T cell repertoires in COVID-19. The data were produced by immunoSEQ multiplex PCR, yet TCRdb's version contains in-frame clones alone and is incomplete. Among approximately 240,000 clones listed, 90% to 95% were seen once. Material for sequencing was PBMCs or T cells enriched from blood (not recorded which). The receptor set was obtained from a woman aged 18-35 years who had recovered from COVID-19.

This clone was detected once. The J gene is TRBJ1-3, the V gene TRBV11-3; a possible D gene is TRBD1 (5 bases). The CDR3 runs to 14 residues. Trimming removed 7 bases from V and 0 bases from J, with 10 bases in between. The germline gives CDR1 SGHNT, CDR2 YENEEA. In DNA, the CDR3 is TGTGCCAGCATCCTAACAGGCTCTGGAAACACCATATATTTT. It is translated as CASILTGSGNTIYF.

The V call is TRBV2, the J call TRBJ2-3, with TRBD2 identical over 14 bases. The ends lost 6 bases at V and 1 base at J; junction bases unmatched: 9. The CDR3 sequence is 18 residues long. Germline V gives CDR1 SNHLY, CDR2 FYNNEI. The CDR3 region is CASRGTSGRPLRTDTQYF. The CDR3 nucleotides are TGTGCCAGCAGGGGGACTAGCGGGAGACCCCTTCGCACAGATACGCAGTATTTT.

The chain links TRBV18 to TRBJ1-2; 11 nucleotides match TRBD1. Germline CDR1 KGHSH, CDR2 LQKENI. The junction had 4 bases not matched to a gene; V was cut back by 3 bases and J by 4 bases. There are 15 residues in the CDR3. The CDR3 protein is CASSPSDRGLYGYTF. CDR3 sequence (DNA): TGTGCCAGCTCACCCTCGGACAGGGGGCTCTATGGCTACACCTTC.

The V gene is TRBV3-1 (or the pseudogene TRBV3-2), the J gene TRBJ2-5; D possibly corresponds to TRBD1 (6 bases). V was clipped by 4 bases and J by 6 bases, with 21 bases between them. This CDR3 has 16 amino acids. Germline CDR1 is LGHDT and CDR2 is YNNKEL (reference sequence). CDR3 DNA sequence: TGTGCCAGCAGCCCACGGACAGACTTTGACTGGAAGACCCAGTACTTC. Its translation is CASSPRTDFDWKTQYF.

The gene calls are TRBV7-3 and TRBJ1-2; tentatively, D is TRBD1 (5 bases). The germline V gene has CDR1 SGHTA and CDR2 FQGTGA. V lost 5 bases, J lost 8 bases, and 15 bases lay in between. CDR3 length: 13 residues. The CDR3 region is CASSQGAGGGYTF. The CDR3 DNA sequence: TGTGCCAGCAGCCAAGGGGCCGGTGGAGGCTACACCTTC.

V and J are TRBV6-5 and TRBJ1-1; no definite D call. Per the germline V gene, CDR1 is MNHEY and CDR2 is SVGAGI. Trimming cost V 2 bases and J 2 bases, with 9 bases left between them. The CDR3 spans 14 residues. The CDR3 loop reads CASSYTEGNTEAFF. Written as DNA, the CDR3 is TGTGCCAGCAGTTACACCGAGGGCAACACTGAAGCTTTCTTT.

The DNA of the CDR3 is TGTGCCAGCAGTGATGGGACAGGGACTGCACCCCTCCACTTT. Protein sequence: CASSDGTGTAPLHF. The V call is TRBV6-1, the J call TRBJ1-6, with 9 bases aligning to TRBD1. Germline V CDR1 and CDR2: MNHNS, SASEGT. This CDR3 is built from 14 residues. V was pared by 3 bases and J by 11 bases, with 5 bases of the junction left unmatched.

The chain is built from TRBV11-2 and TRBJ2-7; 10 bases line up with TRBD1. J was trimmed by 1 base and V by 2 bases; bases with no gene match: 11. The CDR3 is 18 amino acids. The germline gives CDR1 SGHAT, CDR2 FQNNGV. The CDR3 bases are TGTGCCAGCAGCTTAACATCCTCCGGACAGGGGGGATCCTACGAGCAGTACTTC. Protein: CASSLTSSGQGGSYEQYF. The variable domain in full, with the rest retrieved from reference TRBV11-2 and TRBJ2-7, is EAGVAQSPRYKIIEKRQSVAFWCNPISGHATLYWYQQILGQGPKLLIQFQNNGVVDDSQLPKDRFSAERLKGVDSTLKIQPAKLEDSAVYLCASSLTSSGQGGSYEQYFGPGTRLTVT.

The V gene is TRBV6-5, the J gene TRBJ2-7; TRBD2 matches 10 bases. Looked up from germline, CDR1 is MNHEY and CDR2 is SVGAGI. V dropped 0 bases and J dropped 7; count of bases not matched to a gene: 6. The CDR3 consists of 15 residues. CDR3 nucleotides: TGTGCCAGCAGTTACTCGACTAGCGGGTCTTGGGAGCAGTACTTC. This encodes CASSYSTSGSWEQYF.

The chain couples TRBV13 to TRBJ1-1, with 7 bases matching TRBD1. This CDR3 is 14 amino acids long. Trimming took 5 bases from V and 8 from J; bases not matched to a gene: 11. CDR1 PRHDT and CDR2 FYEKMQ come from the germline V gene (reference sequence). CDR3 nucleotide sequence: TGTGCCAGCAGCCCCCCGGACAGGCCGGGGGAAGCTTTCTTT. Residues: CASSPPDRPGEAFF.

This rearrangement joins TRBV9 to TRBJ1-5; D unclear. Deletions cut 4 bases from V and 5 bases from J, with 16 bases between. CDR3 length equals 15 residues. Germline CDR1 reads SGDLS; CDR2 reads YYNGEE. The CDR3 protein is CASSQTPGLDQPQHF. The CDR3 nucleotides are TGTGCCAGCAGCCAAACGCCGGGTTTAGATCAGCCCCAGCATTTT. Using reference TRBV9 and TRBJ1-5 for the parts outside the CDR3, the full variable domain is DSGVTQTPKHLITATGQRVTLRCSPRSGDLSVYWYQQSLDQGLQFLIQYYNGEERAKGNILERFSAQQFPDLHSELNLSSLELGDSALYFCASSQTPGLDQPQHFGDGTRLSIL.

The CDR3 DNA follows: TGTGCCAGCAGCCTTACAACAGCCTCGAGAGTCGAGCAGTACTTC. This codes for CASSLTTASRVEQYF. The V and J genes are TRBV7-9 and TRBJ2-7; D uncertain. CDR1 and CDR2 (germline): SEHNR, FQNEAQ (reference sequence). CDR3 length: 15 amino acids. Trimming pared 5 bases from V and 6 bases from J, leaving 20 bases between.

The chain employs TRBV7-2 and TRBJ1-5; no firm D call. The CDR3 extends over 15 amino acids. Germline lookup yields CDR1 SGHTA and CDR2 FQGNSA. V lost 5 bases, J lost 0 bases, and 11 bases lay in between. CDR3 region: CASSPVQNSNQPQHF. CDR3 nucleotides: TGTGCCAGCAGCCCCGTGCAGAATAGCAATCAGCCCCAGCATTTT.

The genes are TRBV19 and TRBJ1-5, with TRBD1 as a possible D gene (5 bases). Germline CDR1 reads LNHDA; CDR2 reads SQIVND (reference sequence). The CDR3 sequence is 16 residues long. V lost 7 bases and J 7 bases, leaving 23 bases between the germline ends. The CDR3 reads CASTGSGSDKTQPQHF. The CDR3 nucleotides read TGTGCCAGTACCGGTAGCGGATCGGACAAAACCCAGCCCCAGCATTTT.

This chain connects TRBV12-3 or TRBV12-4 to TRBJ1-2; no definite D call. Trimming took off 3 bases at V and 1 base at J, with 6 bases between the two ends. The CDR3 loop spans 13 amino acids. CDR3 amino acids: CASSFNSNYGYTF. CDR3 in DNA: TGTGCCAGCAGTTTTAACAGTAACTATGGCTACACCTTC.

The rearrangement uses TRBV28 and TRBJ1-5; D is perhaps TRBD1 (5 bases). Germline V gene lookup returns CDR1 MDHEN and CDR2 SYDVKM. The CDR3 sequence is 13 residues long. The V and J ends lost 8 bases and 7 bases respectively, with 15 bases between them. The CDR3 DNA is TGTGCCAGCCACACCGGGGGGGACCAGCCCCAGCATTTT. This translates into CASHTGGDQPQHF.

The CDR3 sequence is CASRGTFHEQYF. CDR3 in DNA: TGTGCCAGCAGGGGGACATTCCACGAGCAGTACTTC. The chain couples TRBV6-5 to TRBJ2-7, with a possible D match to TRBD1 (6 bases). V lost 6 bases, J lost 5 bases, and 11 bases lay in between. The CDR3 runs 12 residues. CDR1 and CDR2 from the germline V gene are MNHEY and SVGAGI.

The V gene is TRBV5-6, the J gene TRBJ1-5, with 11 bases fitting TRBD1. The CDR3 consists of 16 residues. CDR1 is SGHDT and CDR2 is YYEEEE in the germline V gene. The trim removed 0 bases at V and 6 bases at J, leaving 5 bases unmatched. The CDR3 reads CASSLEDGTGGQPQHF. Written as DNA, the CDR3 is TGTGCCAGCAGCTTGGAGGACGGGACAGGGGGTCAGCCCCAGCATTTT.

This clone came up once. The chain has TRBV27 and TRBJ1-1, with TRBD1 matching over 8 bases. This CDR3 spans 15 amino acids. With 4 bases clipped from V and 0 bases from J, the junction kept 4 bases outside the gene matches. Germline CDR1 and CDR2: MNHEY and SMNVEV (reference sequence). CDR3 DNA: TGTGCCAGCAGTTCACAGGGGGTCCTGAACACTGAAGCTTTCTTT. This encodes CASSSQGVLNTEAFF.

The rearrangement uses TRBV28 and TRBJ2-7, with TRBD1 matching 12 bases. The germline V gene encodes CDR1 MDHEN and CDR2 SYDVKM. V lost 5 bases and J lost 5; bases outside the gene matches: 7. This CDR3 has 15 amino acids. CDR3 sequence reads: CASSPGTGGTDEQYF. DNA for the CDR3: TGTGCCAGCAGTCCCGGGACAGGGGGCACGGACGAGCAGTACTTC.

V gene TRBV4-1 combines with J gene TRBJ2-2; TRBD1 matches at 7 bases. The CDR3 covers 14 residues. With 3 bases clipped from V and 5 bases from J, the junction kept 3 bases outside the gene matches. Germline CDR1 is MGHRA and CDR2 is YSYEKL. The CDR3 DNA reads TGCGCCAGCAGCCATGGGACAGCGACCGGGGAGCTGTTTTTT. This gives the protein CASSHGTATGELFF.

V is TRBV4-1 and J is TRBJ1-1, with TRBD1 matching 8 bases. There are 12 residues in the CDR3. Germline CDR1 reads MGHRA; CDR2 reads YSYEKL. Trimming removed 3 bases from V and 10 bases from J; junction bases left unmatched: 4. Here the CDR3 reads CASSHRQGRAFF. CDR3 in DNA: TGCGCCAGCAGCCATCGACAGGGGAGAGCTTTCTTT.

V is TRBV2 and J is TRBJ2-7; unclear D gene. The V gene's germline CDR1 is SNHLY and CDR2 FYNNEI. The V and J ends lost 1 base and 2 bases respectively, with 9 bases between them. The CDR3 is 14 amino acids. The chain's CDR3 is CASSEGPTPYEQYF. Here the CDR3 DNA reads TGTGCCAGCAGTGAAGGACCGACTCCCTACGAGCAGTACTTC.

The CDR3 DNA follows: TGTGCCAGTAGTAAGACGGGGAGCTCCTACGAGCAGTACTTC. It encodes CASSKTGSSYEQYF. The gene calls are TRBV19 and TRBJ2-7, with a possible D match to TRBD2 (5 bases). The CDR3 contains 14 residues. The germline V and J ends were trimmed by 4 bases and 0 bases, with 10 bases remaining between them. The germline V gene has CDR1 LNHDA and CDR2 SQIVND (reference sequence). Full variable domain (missing parts from reference TRBV19 and TRBJ2-7): DGGITQSPKYLFRKEGQNVTLSCEQNLNHDAMYWYRQDPGQGLRLIYYSQIVNDFQKGDIAEGYSVSREKKESFPLTVTSAQKNPTAFYLCASSKTGSSYEQYFGPGTRLTVT.

This clone was seen a few times. The chain is built from TRBV5-4 and TRBJ1-6, with a weak D call TRBD1 (6 bases). The V gene lost 0 bases and the J gene lost 5 bases, with 15 bases spanning the gap. Germline lookup yields CDR1 SGHNT and CDR2 YYREEE (reference sequence). CDR3 length: 17 amino acids. CDR3 sequence (DNA): TGTGCCAGCAGCTTGGACCCAGGACAGACTAATAATTCACCCCTCCACTTT. Translating it yields CASSLDPGQTNNSPLHF.

This clone was seen more than once but under ten times. The CDR3 coding sequence is TGTGCCAGCAGCCCCCGGACAGGGGTTGAAAAACTGTTTTTT. Translation gives CASSPRTGVEKLFF. The chain combines TRBV9 with TRBJ1-4; 9 bases fit TRBD1. V was pared by 4 bases and J by 7 bases, with 5 bases of the junction left unmatched. The CDR3 spans 14 residues. Germline lookup yields CDR1 SGDLS and CDR2 YYNGEE.

This clone occurred once. The V gene is TRBV5-1, the J gene TRBJ2-1; 8 bases line up with TRBD2. The CDR3 has 15 residues. The ends lost 4 bases at V and 8 bases at J; junction bases unmatched: 11. Germline lookup yields CDR1 SGHRS and CDR2 YFSETQ. The CDR3 region is CASSLLAEFGYEQFF. The CDR3 bases are TGCGCCAGCAGCCTACTAGCGGAGTTTGGTTATGAGCAGTTCTTC.

CDR3 sequence: CATSRGGFYGYTF. The CDR3 DNA is TGTGCCACCAGCAGAGGAGGGTTCTATGGCTACACCTTC. This chain links TRBV15 with TRBJ1-2, with D hard to call. Trimming removed 1 base from V and 4 bases from J, with 7 bases in between. This CDR3 is 13 amino acids long. Germline loops: CDR1 LNHNV, CDR2 YYDKDF (reference sequence).